The 23 T cell receptor beta chains given below trace back to one sample, sequenced in a study of blood T cells in healthy people across ages. PCR was performed a second time for 7 to 11 cycles using a sample-barcoded 5' primer and a J-beta primer mix. TCRdb reanalysed the 5' RACE reads using MiXCR and keeps one entry per CDR3 protein. The sample contains under 750,000 distinct CDR3 sequences, 40% to 50% of which appear only once. Sample: blood. Receptors were obtained from an elderly man in good health.

This clonotype appeared once. The chain joins TRBV3-1 to TRBJ2-6, with D possibly being TRBD1 (6 bases). Germline V gene sequence: CDR1 LGHDT, CDR2 YNNKEL (reference sequence). This CDR3 contains 16 residues. V lost 2 bases and J 2 bases, leaving 10 bases between the germline ends. The CDR3 DNA follows: TGTGCCAGCAGCCAACAATGGACAGCTGGGGCCAACGTCCTGACTTTC. It codes for CASSQQWTAGANVLTF.

The genes are TRBV3-1 and TRBJ1-1; D is perhaps TRBD1 (6 bases). Germline loops: CDR1 LGHDT, CDR2 YNNKEL (reference sequence). V lost 7 bases and J lost 1, with 16 bases in between. The CDR3 contains 15 residues. The CDR3: CASIHKGGSNTEAFF. The CDR3 DNA reads as TGTGCCAGCATCCACAAAGGGGGGTCGAACACTGAAGCTTTCTTT.

This clonotype was seen ten or more times. The chain joins TRBV6-5 to TRBJ1-5, with a tentative D call TRBD1 (5 bases). Germline V gene sequence: CDR1 MNHEY, CDR2 SVGAGI. The V end was cut by 2 bases, the J end by 6 bases, with 8 bases between. The CDR3 length is 13 residues. The CDR3 reads CASSYGDSQPQHF. CDR3 in DNA: TGTGCCAGCAGTTACGGGGACTCTCAGCCCCAGCATTTT.

The chain joins TRBV20-1 to TRBJ2-3; D is uncertain. This CDR3 comprises 14 residues. Germline CDR1 reads DFQATT; CDR2 reads SNEGSKA (reference sequence). V lost 6 bases and J lost 4, with 17 bases in between. CDR3 DNA sequence: TGCAGTGCCCCGTGGGCCCACCGCGCAGATACGCAGTATTTT. Its translation: CSAPWAHRADTQYF.

Regarding this clonotype: Possible read error: a much larger clone is one base away. This sequence joins TRBV6-5 and TRBJ2-3; D ambiguous. The germline V and J ends were trimmed by 9 bases and 5 bases, with 9 bases remaining between them. Germline CDR1 and CDR2: MNHEY and SVGAGI. This CDR3 has 11 amino acids. The CDR3 nucleotides read TGTGCCAGGAGAGGCGTAGATACGCAGTATTTT. Its protein is CARRGVDTQYF.

This clonotype has a single count. The CDR3: CASSPGPREAFF. CDR3 coding DNA: TGTGCCAGCAGCCCCGGACCGCGGGAAGCTTTCTTT. The genes are TRBV3-1 and TRBJ1-1; D is unclear. CDR3 length: 12 amino acids. The V end was cut by 4 bases, the J end by 8 bases, with 11 bases between. Germline assignment: CDR1 LGHDT and CDR2 YNNKEL (reference sequence).

This clonotype came up once. This chain joins TRBV7-2 and TRBJ2-2; no reliable D call. Germline assignment: CDR1 SGHTA and CDR2 FQGNSA. The CDR3 contains 17 residues. Trimming cost V 2 bases and J 0 bases, with 13 bases left between them. CDR3 in DNA: TGTGCCAGCAGCTTAAATCGTGCGGCGGCGAACACCGGGGAGCTGTTTTTT. Residues: CASSLNRAAANTGELFF.

The chain combines TRBV20-1 with TRBJ2-3, with 8 nucleotides matching TRBD1. V lost 1 base to trimming and J lost 4 bases; unmatched junction nucleotides: 4. From germline, CDR1 is DFQATT and CDR2 SNEGSKA (reference sequence). The CDR3 covers 14 residues. The CDR3 DNA reads as TGCAGTGCTAGAGTAAGGACAGGGCCAGATACGCAGTATTTT. Its protein is CSARVRTGPDTQYF.

The J gene is TRBJ2-4, the V gene TRBV5-4; 9 bases align to TRBD1. The J call is uncertain, as TRBJ2-7 better fits the DNA end. CDR1 and CDR2 (germline): SGHNT, YYREEE (reference sequence). The CDR3 is made up of 14 amino acids. CDR3: CASSPGGQGYEQYF. CDR3 in DNA: TGTGCCAGCAGCCCGGGGGGACAGGGCTACGAGCAGTACTTC.

This clonotype came up a few times. The gene calls are TRBV20-1 and TRBJ2-1; maybe TRBD2 (6 bases). Germline V CDR1 and CDR2: DFQATT, SNEGSKA (reference sequence). V was trimmed by 1 base and J by 12 bases, leaving 22 bases between them. The CDR3 consists of 15 residues. The CDR3 nucleotides are TGCAGTGCTAGAGTCACGGGGCCGGGGAGGTTGGCGCAGTTCTTC. As protein: CSARVTGPGRLAQFF.

This chain uses TRBV12-3 or TRBV12-4 with TRBJ2-1; D is ambiguous. The length of the CDR3 is 13 residues. V lost 3 bases, J lost 8 bases, and 11 bases lay in between. CDR3 loop: CASSFSFIDEQFF. CDR3 DNA: TGTGCCAGCAGTTTTAGTTTTATCGATGAGCAGTTCTTC.

This chain connects TRBV5-1 to TRBJ1-2; tentative D call: TRBD1 (6 bases). This CDR3 contains 15 residues. Trimming pared 0 bases from V and 2 bases from J, leaving 11 bases between. Germline lookup yields CDR1 SGHRS and CDR2 YFSETQ. CDR3 protein: CASSLAHTGNYGYTF. The CDR3 nucleotides read TGCGCCAGCAGCTTGGCTCACACAGGGAACTATGGCTACACCTTC. Drawing the rest from reference TRBV5-1 and TRBJ1-2, the complete variable domain is KAGVTQTPRYLIKTRGQQVTLSCSPISGHRSVSWYQQTPGQGLQFLFEYFSETQRNKGNFPGRFSGRQFSNSRSEMNVSTLELGDSALYLCASSLAHTGNYGYTFGSGTRLTVV.

This clonotype has just a few counts. The chain is built from TRBV4-3 and TRBJ2-7; D may correspond to TRBD1 or TRBD2 (7 bases each). This CDR3 contains 17 residues. Germline V CDR1 and CDR2: LGHNA, YSLEER. V lost 0 bases to trimming and J lost 2 bases, with 17 bases between them. This chain's CDR3 is CASSQDSRQGGPYEQYF. The CDR3 DNA is TGCGCCAGCAGCCAAGATTCAAGGCAGGGGGGGCCCTACGAGCAGTACTTC.

This chain links TRBV18 with TRBJ2-4; D is uncertain. The V and J ends lost 3 bases and 10 bases respectively, with 13 bases between them. This CDR3 comprises 13 residues. Germline CDR1 and CDR2: KGHSH and LQKENI. The CDR3 DNA follows: TGTGCCAGCTCACCGAGTTCGGTCGATATTCAGTACTTC. Protein: CASSPSSVDIQYF.

This clonotype was seen only a few times. The V call is TRBV27, the J call TRBJ2-7; the D is unclear. V dropped 2 bases and J dropped 3 bases, with 17 bases sitting between them. Germline-derived CDR1 and CDR2 are MNHEY and SMNVEV (reference sequence). The CDR3 extends over 16 amino acids. The CDR3: CASSLNGPTPSYEQYF. For the CDR3, the DNA is TGTGCCAGCAGTTTAAACGGACCTACTCCAAGCTACGAGCAGTACTTC.

This chain joins TRBV20-1 and TRBJ2-3; the match to TRBD2 covers 11 bases. Germline lookup yields CDR1 DFQATT and CDR2 SNEGSKA (reference sequence). With 5 bases clipped from V and 2 bases from J, the junction kept 3 bases outside the gene matches. CDR3 length: 14 amino acids. The CDR3 coding sequence is TGCAGTGCTGTTAGCGGGGGGGCCACAGATACGCAGTATTTT. It specifies CSAVSGGATDTQYF.

The rearrangement uses TRBV5-6 and TRBJ1-5; no reliable D call. The CDR3 is 13 amino acids. Germline assignment: CDR1 SGHDT and CDR2 YYEEEE. V was pared by 4 bases and J by 9 bases, with 14 bases between. The CDR3 is CASSPGDLGPQHF. The CDR3 DNA is TGTGCCAGCAGCCCCGGAGACCTGGGGCCCCAGCATTTT.

In DNA form, the CDR3 reads TGTGCCATCAGTGAGGCGGGTACGGCTTCACCCCTCCACTTT. As protein: CAISEAGTASPLHF. The chain carries TRBV10-3 and TRBJ1-6; D is unclear. Germline V gene sequence: CDR1 ENHRY, CDR2 SYGVKD. The CDR3 totals 14 residues. V lost 2 bases to trimming and J lost 9 bases, with 11 bases between them.

This clonotype was seen a handful of times. The chain employs TRBV7-3 and TRBJ2-3; no firm D call. The V and J ends lost 5 bases and 6 bases respectively, with 18 bases between them. The CDR3 loop spans 15 amino acids. Germline CDR1 reads SGHTA; CDR2 reads FQGTGA. In nucleotides, the CDR3 is TGTGCCAGCAGCCCCAGTCGCACGACCTTTGATACGCAGTATTTT. Its protein product is CASSPSRTTFDTQYF.

V gene TRBV7-2 combines with J gene TRBJ2-7; tentatively, D is TRBD1 or TRBD2 (6 bases each). Per the germline V gene, CDR1 is SGHTA and CDR2 is FQGNSA. This CDR3 contains 15 residues. Trimming left V 5 bases short and J 3 bases short, with 17 bases between. The CDR3 DNA reads as TGTGCCAGCAGCCAAGGAGGGGGGCAAAACTACGAGCAGTACTTC. This codes for CASSQGGGQNYEQYF. The variable domain in full, completed from reference TRBV7-2 and TRBJ2-7, reads GAGVSQSPSNKVTEKGKDVELRCDPISGHTALYWYRQSLGQGLEFLIYFQGNSAPDKSGLPSDRFSAERTGGSVSTLTIQRTQQEDSAVYLCASSQGGGQNYEQYFGPGTRLTVT.

V is TRBV6-5 and J is TRBJ1-6; 8 positions agree with TRBD1. Germline V lookup: CDR1 MNHEY, CDR2 SVGAGI. This CDR3 comprises 17 residues. Trimming removed 4 bases from V and 3 bases from J; junction bases left unmatched: 8. The CDR3 sequence is CASSWTGIRFYNSPLHF. The CDR3 DNA sequence: TGTGCCAGCAGTTGGACAGGGATCAGGTTCTATAATTCACCCCTCCACTTT.

Ten or more counts support this clonotype. V is TRBV7-9 and J is TRBJ1-1; no clear D gene. V was shortened by 2 bases and J by 0 bases, with 7 bases between the two germline ends. The germline V gene has CDR1 SEHNR and CDR2 FQNEAQ (reference sequence). The length of the CDR3 is 14 residues. This CDR3 is CASSLNSMNTEAFF. The CDR3 DNA follows: TGTGCCAGCAGCTTAAACAGCATGAACACTGAAGCTTTCTTT.

There are a few counts of this clonotype. V and J are TRBV9 and TRBJ2-3; a possible D gene is TRBD2 (6 bases). This CDR3 spans 15 amino acids. The germline V gene encodes CDR1 SGDLS and CDR2 YYNGEE. V lost 0 bases and J 0 bases, leaving 8 bases between the germline ends. The CDR3 protein is CASSVVGTSTDTQYF. As DNA, the CDR3 is TGTGCCAGCAGCGTAGTCGGGACTAGCACAGATACGCAGTATTTT.